This T cell receptor (beta chain) stems from a study of cytomegalovirus exposure and HLA in healthy donors (dated by TCRdb to 2016 to 2017). Background for the entire study: An earlier analysis of approximately 640 of the donors reported 250 to 300 Gb of sequence data and around 120 million unique TCR beta sequences from about 200 million T cells. Along with the 666-subject first cohort, a separate validation cohort of over a hundred different subjects was used. Approximately 330 gigabases of sequencing data and about 92 million unique TCR sequences made up an early release that covered around 640 HLA-typed donors. To predict cytomegalovirus infection status, the study brought together high-throughput TCR immunosequencing, statistical association of individual TCRs with disease status, and machine learning. The study aimed to test whether signatures of past pathogen exposure could be identified by cataloging public T cell receptors. Among 300 to 500 genotyped donors of the cohort, an average of around 250,000 unique TCR beta nucleotide sequences was sequenced per donor, of which 15% to 20% were non-productive. In a later genetic analysis, genome-wide SNP genotypes for about three fifths of the 666 donors were used, and that subset was treated as a discovery cohort. Donor age, sex, ethnicity and CMV serostatus were compiled alongside the repertoire data. Of the 300 to 500 genotyped donors, approximately 81% were placed in the genetic ancestry cluster associated with self-reported Caucasian donors. All discovery cohort repertoires had been generated on a single sequencing platform. In an earlier analysis of 587 of the donors, high-throughput TCR beta sequencing was used to judge whether each TCR beta V gene segment behaved as functional or pseudogenic. HLA typing covered class I and class II loci at four-digit resolution. Typing coverage varied by locus: about 620-630 donors for A, B, C, DRB1 and DQB1; approximately 520 for DQA1; more than 600 for DPA1; 400 to 480 for DPB1. Roughly 5 DR-DQ haplotypes were handled as single units for association and clustering, since linkage in the cohort was strong. Using immunosequencing, the study profiled T cell repertoires from 640 or so subjects and related those repertoires to cytomegalovirus serostatus. In a later analysis, previously published TCR beta repertoires from 500 to 750 donors were re-analyzed and high-resolution HLA genotyping was added so that TCR occurrence patterns could be studied. The later analysis used no new phenotypic data to find candidate immune exposures, relying instead on TCR beta sequences and their occurrence across donors. Here is what the overall study found, with its caveats: A later analysis found that most CMV-associated TCR beta chains appeared HLA-restricted, with HLA associations seemingly driven largely by CMV exposure. Compared with equally common non-associated chains, HLA-associated TCR beta chains in a later analysis were more clonally expanded and had lower generation probabilities. A cluster of highly shared sequence variants was judged likely to be a technical artifact of the sequencing pipeline. Because some donors lacked HLA typing at each locus, the association tests relied only on the typed subset. Some IMGT-functional V segments, including TRBV6-2 and TRBV6-3, could not be distinguished by the 87-base-pair reads and were therefore excluded. In the study, approximately 160 TCR beta chains were listed as associated with cytomegalovirus. Most TCR sequences were seen in very few donors, while some public TCRs were found in many individuals. In a later analysis, several top co-occurrence clusters were reported to appear linked to parvovirus B19, influenza, CMV and Epstein-Barr virus. This cohort had only TCR beta chains sequenced, and the lack of alpha or paired-chain data limited which features could be detected. In a later genetic analysis, fewer N-insertions in productive TCRs were reported among donors in an Asian-associated ancestry cluster than the approximately 630-donor mean. When HLA alleles, especially DR and DQ, strongly co-occurred, attributing TCR associations to individual alleles was difficult. The earlier analysis of a few hundred of the donors excluded some 16 rarely observed V segments, including chromosome 9 orphons, because counts were too low. The presence/absence analyses assumed that sequencing depth was roughly uniform across donors, and that assumption may not be true. A later analysis found that TCR association rates varied across HLA loci, with DRB1 alleles showing the most associated TCRs and HLA-C alleles the fewest. A few of the identified cytomegalovirus-associated TCR beta chains were confirmed in vitro to be specific for cytomegalovirus antigens. A later genetic analysis associated a missense DCLRE1C variant with V-gene and J-gene trimming of TCR beta chains, and an independent cohort replicated the association. The classifier was reported to diagnose cytomegalovirus status with high specificity and sensitivity in both the original cohort and the validation cohort. A further reported finding was that TCR beta sequences accurately predicted the HLA-A and HLA-B alleles for most subjects in the first cohort. An earlier analysis of roughly 570 of the donors showed that most TCR beta V segments appeared in productive rearrangements either about 87% or about 30% of the time, which broadly matched IMGT annotations. Linkage disequilibrium might explain the correlated functional status among segregating V segments, but an unknown experimental factor could not be ruled out. Immune exposure information for the cohort was limited to CMV serostatus. According to the authors, the approach could potentially be generalized to other disease states and immunological phenotypes. A later analysis associated about 17,000 TCR beta sequences with specific HLA alleles at a false discovery rate of 0.05.

The cohort consisted of some 730 healthy bone marrow donors. At the time of sampling, every cohort member was nominally healthy, though immune exposures that went unrecorded were likely present. The donor tested CMV seropositive and was one of the 289 seropositive cohort members. Each donor provided a peripheral blood sample, and peripheral blood mononuclear cells were used for TCR beta sequencing. The Qiagen DNeasy Blood Extraction Kit was used to extract genomic DNA from the blood cell samples. As to this clone: It has no known antigen specificity. Base quality data are lacking; no much larger clone is found one base away.

Clipping removes 7 bases from V and 3 bases from J, with 6 as the unmatched junction base count. Taken from cysteine to phenylalanine, the CDR3 has 14 residues. Just the 42-base CDR3 DNA is kept, in frame starting at base 1. The germline V gene (reference sequence) specifies SEHNR as CDR1 and FQNEAQ as CDR2. Library creation used the immunoSEQ multiplex PCR assay. For the multiplex PCR, a mixture combining 60 forward primers for TCR Vbeta segments and 13 reverse primers for TCR Jbeta segments was used. The CDR3 region of rearranged TCR beta genes was amplified from genomic DNA with a multiplex PCR assay. The amplified TCR beta libraries were sequenced on the Illumina HiSeq System as 87-base-pair reads. The source study handled its data this way. A later analysis tallied 75 million to 95 million unique TCR beta chains across the approximately 670 repertoires, and 10 million to 11 million of those chains were shared by two or more donors. To remove PCR and sequencing errors, raw reads were error-corrected and collapsed into unique sequences using a nearest-neighbor algorithm that merged closely related sequences. Alignment of CDR3 sequences to IMGT reference sequences was used to assign V, D and J gene segments. For a sequence to be retained, at least a six-nucleotide match to both a V gene segment and a J gene segment was required. A rearrangement was called productive if the CDR3 had no stop codons and remained in frame with V and J, and every other rearrangement was called non-productive. Following IMGT convention, CDR3 was defined as the stretch from the second conserved V-encoded cysteine to the conserved J-encoded phenylalanine. The earlier analysis of about 500 of the donors excluded sequences that lacked an unambiguous match to a single V gene segment. An earlier analysis of several hundred of the donors called V segments functional above 56.7% productive rearrangements and segregating when the between-donor standard deviation exceeded 5%. A statistical classification framework was built to diagnose cytomegalovirus status from the catalog of TCR beta chain sequences. In a later analysis, V and J genes were assigned by comparing TCR nucleotide sequences against IMGT/GENE-DB human TR gene sequences. A later analysis assigned CDR3 sequences and most-parsimonious VDJ recombination scenarios with the TCRdist pipeline. A later analysis defined each TCR beta chain by its CDR3 amino acid sequence plus V-gene family, and excluded reads lacking a unique V-gene family. In a later analysis, around 650 highly shared, low-generation-probability nucleotide sequences were removed to address suspected cross-contamination and a sequencing artifact. In a later analysis, a clonal expansion index for each public chain was calculated from normalized within-repertoire ranks of inferred template counts. Generation probabilities in a later analysis came from a VDJ recombination model fitted to out-of-frame rearrangements, and those results were checked against IGoR. In a later analysis, TCR-TCR, TCR-HLA and TCR-CMV co-occurrence was scored with hypergeometric tests, and a repertoire-size bias correction was applied to TCR pairs. A later analysis estimated false discovery rates by permuting HLA or CMV assignments 20 times. In a later analysis, co-occurring TCRs were grouped using DBSCAN, and TCRdist sequence similarity was added for clustering within HLA-allele-positive subsets. Repertoires with fewer than 30,000 or more than 120,000 public chains were left out of co-occurrence clustering, as were four to six repertoires with anomalous nucleotide sharing. TCRdb holds this immuneACCESS table with in-frame rearrangements only. Some clones are missing; in checked studies, unresolved V genes explain under half, and the rest has no known cause. Clonal size and the V and J genes are those of that table, whereas D and trimming came from the DNA. For this sample the table gives some 38,000 clones, of which around 53% were detected only once. The top ten clones comprise 6.2% of the sample.

This chain is built from TRBV7-9 and TRBJ1-5; 7 central bases correspond to TRBD1. The receptor's source is a woman aged 40 to 50 in good health and CMV-seropositive. The material sequenced was PBMCs. The CDR3 reads as follows: CASTTTGLNQPQHF. At the DNA level, the sequence is TGTGCCAGCACCACGACAGGGCTCAATCAGCCCCAGCATTTT.